This T cell receptor (beta chain) was documented in a study of graft-versus-host responses after intestinal transplantation. The table came from immunoSEQ multiplex PCR; TCRdb's copy has only in-frame clones and leaves some out. This table holds 4,500 to 6,500 clones, roughly 25% found once. Looked up from germline, CDR1 is LGHNA and CDR2 is YNFKEQ. J gave up 0 bases and V 3 bases, and 8 bases lay outside the gene matches. The CDR3 covers 16 residues. This clone has more than one count but fewer than ten. This chain uses TRBV4-2 with TRBJ2-7, with 7 positions matching TRBD2. The sample was alloreactive CD4+ T cells from a mixed lymphocyte reaction culture, taken before transplantation. Subset noted: CFSE-low proliferating T cells sorted from approximately 6-day pre-transplant mixed lymphocyte reaction (GvH or HvG direction). The sequence was obtained from a human patient who was an organ donor for intestinal transplantation. The chain's CDR3 is CASSHHPGGGSYEQYF. DNA of the CDR3: TGTGCCAGCAGCCACCACCCGGGGGGTGGCTCCTACGAGCAGTACTTC.